The rows below give T cell receptor beta chains drawn from one sample of a study of identifying expanded T cells in peripheral blood. Sequencing was performed with immunoSEQ multiplex PCR; in TCRdb, only in-frame clones are kept and a portion is missing. The sample has around 78,000 clones, about 83% seen once. The sample comprised blood. The receptor set was obtained from a person aged 18 to 75 in good health. CDR3s include the opening cysteine and the closing phenylalanine or tryptophan. D genes are given only for firm matches. Clone size is not always given. Where it is, it says once, few, many or a class for expanded clones.

D: TRBD1
length: 13
size: .
V: TRBV5-1
J: TRBJ1-2
DNA: TGCGCCAGCAGCTTACAGGGGGGTGATGGCTACACCTTC
CDR3: CASSLQGGDGYTF

D: TRBD1
length: 15
size: .
V: TRBV6-5
J: TRBJ1-4
DNA: TGTGCCAGCAGTTACTCCGACAGGGGAAATGAAAAACTGTTTTTT
CDR3: CASSYSDRGNEKLFF

D: TRBD1
length: 15
size: .
V: TRBV18
J: TRBJ2-2
DNA: TGTGCCAGCTCACCGTTAGGACAGGGGGCCCGGGAGCTGTTTTTT
CDR3: CASSPLGQGARELFF

D: .
length: 15
size: .
V: TRBV4-3
J: TRBJ1-2
DNA: TGCGCCAGCAGCCAACAGACCGGGACAAACTATGGCTACACCTTC
CDR3: CASSQQTGTNYGYTF

D: TRBD2
length: 18
size: .
V: TRBV4-3
J: TRBJ2-7
DNA: TGCGCCAGCAGCCAAGATTTGGCTAGCGGGAGGGCCTCAAGCGAGCAGTACTTC
CDR3: CASSQDLASGRASSEQYF

D: .
length: 14
size: .
V: TRBV10-3
J: TRBJ1-5
DNA: TGTGCCATCAGTGCTGCAGGGGATAATCAGCCCCAGCATTTT
CDR3: CAISAAGDNQPQHF

D: .
length: 15
size: .
V: TRBV5-1
J: TRBJ2-3
DNA: TGCGCCAGCAGCTCTCTAGGGGGAGAAGCAGATACGCAGTATTTT
CDR3: CASSSLGGEADTQYF

D: .
length: 14
size: .
V: TRBV28
J: TRBJ2-4
DNA: TGTGCCAGCAGTTCCTTAATAGCCAAAAACATTCAGTACTTC
CDR3: CASSSLIAKNIQYF

D: .
length: 16
size: .
V: TRBV5-4
J: TRBJ2-1
DNA: TGTGCCAGCAGGGCGGCAGAGGGAGCCATCTACAATGAGCAGTTCTTC
CDR3: CASRAAEGAIYNEQFF

D: TRBD1
length: 16
size: few
V: TRBV28
J: TRBJ1-2
DNA: TGTGCCAGCAGCCCAACGGGACAGGGTAGTAGATATGGCTACACCTTC
CDR3: CASSPTGQGSRYGYTF

D: .
length: 16
size: .
V: TRBV19
J: TRBJ1-5
DNA: TGTGCCAGTAGTCCCCGGACAGACTATAGCAATCAGCCCCAGCATTTT
CDR3: CASSPRTDYSNQPQHF

D: .
length: 14
size: .
V: TRBV19
J: TRBJ1-1
DNA: TGTGCCAGTAGTAAGGCAGGCGGGGGCACTGAAGCTTTCTTT
CDR3: CASSKAGGGTEAFF

D: TRBD1
length: 19
size: .
V: TRBV28
J: TRBJ1-5
DNA: TGTGCCAGCAGTTTCTCCATGGACCGGGACAGCTATGGCAATCAGCCCCAGCATTTT
CDR3: CASSFSMDRDSYGNQPQHF

D: .
length: 13
size: .
V: TRBV25-1
J: TRBJ2-7
DNA: TGTGCCAGCAGTGAATACCCGTTCTACGAGCAGTACTTC
CDR3: CASSEYPFYEQYF

D: .
length: 12
size: .
V: TRBV7-9
J: TRBJ2-1
DNA: TGTGCCAGCAGCCCGACGCGATCTGAGCAGTTCTTC
CDR3: CASSPTRSEQFF

D: .
length: 14
size: .
V: TRBV29-1
J: TRBJ1-1
DNA: TGCATCGTCTCGCTTGGGGGCGGCCGACCGGAAGCTTTCTTT
CDR3: CIVSLGGGRPEAFF

D: TRBD1
length: 16
size: .
V: TRBV27
J: TRBJ2-3
DNA: TGTGCCAGCAGTCCCTCCGGGACAGGGACATCAGATACGCAGTATTTT
CDR3: CASSPSGTGTSDTQYF

D: .
length: 13
size: .
V: TRBV7-2
J: TRBJ1-1
DNA: TGTGCCAGCAGCCCGCGGAGAAACACTGAAGCTTTCTTT
CDR3: CASSPRRNTEAFF

D: .
length: 15
size: .
V: TRBV12-5
J: TRBJ2-3
DNA: TGTGCTAGTGGTTTTACAGGGGCGGGGACAGATACGCAGTATTTT
CDR3: CASGFTGAGTDTQYF

D: .
length: 15
size: few
V: TRBV4-1
J: TRBJ2-1
DNA: TGCGCCAGCAGCCAAACGAGGGTGGCGGTCAATGAGCAGTTCTTC
CDR3: CASSQTRVAVNEQFF

D: .
length: 15
size: .
V: TRBV11-3
J: TRBJ2-2
DNA: TGTGCCAGCAGCTTAGATGGTTCCCGGGACGGGGAGCTGTTTTTT
CDR3: CASSLDGSRDGELFF

D: TRBD1
length: 16
size: .
V: TRBV18
J: TRBJ1-1
DNA: TGTGCCAGCTCACCACCCGGGCAGGGGGCGTCGACTGAAGCTTTCTTT
CDR3: CASSPPGQGASTEAFF

D: .
length: 14
size: .
V: TRBV18
J: TRBJ1-2
DNA: TGTGCCAGCTTCCTATCTGGACGGAACTATGGCTACACCTTC
CDR3: CASFLSGRNYGYTF

D: .
length: 14
size: .
V: TRBV7-2
J: TRBJ2-1
DNA: TGTGCCAGCAGCCGAGGATTTACCTACAATGAGCAGTTCTTC
CDR3: CASSRGFTYNEQFF

D: TRBD2
length: 15
size: .
V: TRBV19
J: TRBJ2-2
DNA: TGTGCCAGTACCTTCCCGGGAGGGAACACCGGGGAGCTGTTTTTT
CDR3: CASTFPGGNTGELFF

D: TRBD1
length: 15
size: .
V: TRBV11-2
J: TRBJ1-4
DNA: TGTGCCAGCAGCCTAGACAGGGCGGGGAATGAAAAACTGTTTTTT
CDR3: CASSLDRAGNEKLFF

D: TRBD1
length: 16
size: few
V: TRBV25-1
J: TRBJ1-2
DNA: TGTGCCAGCAGTGGCCCCCGGGACAGAGAGTTCTATGGCTACACCTTC
CDR3: CASSGPRDREFYGYTF

D: .
length: 12
size: .
V: TRBV6-1
J: TRBJ2-2
DNA: TGTGCCAGCAGTGAAGTTAGTGGGGACCCCTTTTTT
CDR3: CASSEVSGDPFF

D: TRBD1
length: 14
size: .
V: TRBV11-2
J: TRBJ1-2
DNA: TGTGCCAGCAGCTTAGTTAGACAGGGCTATGGCTACACCTTC
CDR3: CASSLVRQGYGYTF

D: TRBD1
length: 16
size: .
V: TRBV4-3
J: TRBJ2-7
DNA: TGCGCCAGCAGCCAAGAAGCTAGACAGGGGTCCTACGAGCAGTACTTC
CDR3: CASSQEARQGSYEQYF

D: .
length: 15
size: .
V: TRBV11-3
J: TRBJ2-1
DNA: TGTGCCAGCAGCTTCGGAGCGGTTCTGACAGGTGAGCAGTTCTTC
CDR3: CASSFGAVLTGEQFF

D: .
length: 14
size: .
V: TRBV13
J: TRBJ2-3
DNA: TGTGCCAGCAGCTCGGACCACGGGACAGATACGCAGTATTTT
CDR3: CASSSDHGTDTQYF

D: .
length: 13
size: many
V: TRBV27
J: TRBJ2-7
DNA: TGTGCCAGCAGTTTCCGGGACTCCTACGAGCAGTACTTC
CDR3: CASSFRDSYEQYF

D: TRBD1
length: 16
size: .
V: TRBV4-2
J: TRBJ1-3
DNA: TGTGCCAGCAGCCAAGGTGGCAGGGGGACTGGAAACACCATATATTTT
CDR3: CASSQGGRGTGNTIYF

D: TRBD1
length: 16
size: .
V: TRBV4-3
J: TRBJ2-7
DNA: TGCGCCAGCAGCCAAGAGAGTGGGACAGGGATCCACGAGCAGTACTTC
CDR3: CASSQESGTGIHEQYF

D: .
length: 14
size: .
V: TRBV7-2
J: TRBJ2-7
DNA: TGTGCCAGCAGCCCGCCGGGAATACCCTACGAGCAGTACTTC
CDR3: CASSPPGIPYEQYF

D: .
length: 15
size: .
V: TRBV19
J: TRBJ1-3
DNA: TGTGCCAGTAGTGTACTTAAAGGGTCTGGAAACACCATATATTTT
CDR3: CASSVLKGSGNTIYF

D: .
length: 16
size: .
V: TRBV18
J: TRBJ1-3
DNA: TGTGCCAGCTCACCACCGGGAGGGACCTCTGGAAACACCATATATTTT
CDR3: CASSPPGGTSGNTIYF

D: .
length: 13
size: once
V: TRBV14
J: TRBJ1-1
DNA: TGTGCCAGCAGCCCCCAGCGACAGTCTGAAGCTTTCTTT
CDR3: CASSPQRQSEAFF

D: .
length: 14
size: .
V: TRBV6-1
J: TRBJ2-2
DNA: TGTGCCAGCAGTGAACCGACTAGTCCCGGGGAGCTGTTTTTT
CDR3: CASSEPTSPGELFF

D: TRBD1
length: 15
size: .
V: TRBV6-5
J: TRBJ2-1
DNA: TGTGCCAGCAGCCCGGGGACAGGCGACTACAATGAGCAGTTCTTC
CDR3: CASSPGTGDYNEQFF

D: .
length: 13
size: .
V: TRBV6-5
J: TRBJ1-2
DNA: TGTGCCAGCAGTCCCCCGGGGGTCTATGGCTACACCTTC
CDR3: CASSPPGVYGYTF

D: .
length: 12
size: .
V: TRBV9
J: TRBJ1-2
DNA: TGTGCCAGCAGCGTAGACGACTATGGCTACACCTTC
CDR3: CASSVDDYGYTF

D: .
length: 13
size: .
V: TRBV27
J: TRBJ2-5
DNA: TGTGCCAGCAGTGTCATCGCCCAAGAGACCCAGTACTTC
CDR3: CASSVIAQETQYF

D: TRBD2
length: 12
size: .
V: TRBV6-5
J: TRBJ2-7
DNA: TGTGCCAGCGGGGCGGGAGCCTACGAGCAGTACTTC
CDR3: CASGAGAYEQYF

D: TRBD2
length: 16
size: .
V: TRBV7-8
J: TRBJ2-3
DNA: TGTGCCAGCAGCACCATAAGCGGGAGGGCCAGAGATACGCAGTATTTT
CDR3: CASSTISGRARDTQYF

D: TRBD2
length: 14
size: .
V: TRBV4-1
J: TRBJ2-2
DNA: TGCGCCAGCAGAAGACTAGCGGGCACCGGGGAGCTGTTTTTT
CDR3: CASRRLAGTGELFF

D: .
length: 12
size: once
V: TRBV28
J: TRBJ2-7
DNA: TGTGCCAGCAGTCGACAGGTGTCTGAGCAGTACTTC
CDR3: CASSRQVSEQYF

D: .
length: 15
size: .
V: TRBV11-2
J: TRBJ2-7
DNA: TGTGCCAGCAGCTTAGAGGGCCAATTTAGGGGCGAGCAGTACTTC
CDR3: CASSLEGQFRGEQYF

D: TRBD1
length: 13
size: .
V: TRBV19
J: TRBJ2-5
DNA: TGTGCCAGTAGGCAGGGGGTTGAGGAGACCCAGTACTTC
CDR3: CASRQGVEETQYF

D: .
length: 14
size: .
V: TRBV10-2
J: TRBJ1-1
DNA: TGCGCCAGCAGTGACGGGGGGCGGAACACTGAAGCTTTCTTT
CDR3: CASSDGGRNTEAFF

D: .
length: 13
size: .
V: TRBV5-4
J: TRBJ1-2
DNA: TGTGCCAGCAGTTCGCTTACCAACTATGGCTACACCTTC
CDR3: CASSSLTNYGYTF

D: .
length: 17
size: .
V: TRBV11-2
J: TRBJ2-7
DNA: TGTGCCAGCATCCCAATACCGGCCGGGGTACACTCCTACGAGCAGTACTTC
CDR3: CASIPIPAGVHSYEQYF

D: .
length: 12
size: few
V: TRBV28
J: TRBJ2-2
DNA: TGTGCCAGCAGGGTTCCCACCGGGGAGCTGTTTTTT
CDR3: CASRVPTGELFF

D: .
length: 18
size: .
V: TRBV23-1
J: TRBJ1-1
DNA: TGCGCCAGCAGTCAATCGGGCCCTGGGCCAGGGATGAACACTGAAGCTTTCTTT
CDR3: CASSQSGPGPGMNTEAFF

D: .
length: 14
size: once
V: TRBV28
J: TRBJ2-1
DNA: TGTGCCAGCAGTTTGGAACTAGTAAAGTATGAGCAGTTCTTC
CDR3: CASSLELVKYEQFF

D: TRBD1
length: 15
size: .
V: TRBV30
J: TRBJ2-1
DNA: TGTGCCTGGCACCGGGACAGGGCCTCCTACAATGAGCAGTTCTTC
CDR3: CAWHRDRASYNEQFF

D: .
length: 15
size: .
V: TRBV6-6
J: TRBJ2-4
DNA: TGTGCCAGCAGTCCCTTGGCGGCAGCCAAAAACATTCAGTACTTC
CDR3: CASSPLAAAKNIQYF